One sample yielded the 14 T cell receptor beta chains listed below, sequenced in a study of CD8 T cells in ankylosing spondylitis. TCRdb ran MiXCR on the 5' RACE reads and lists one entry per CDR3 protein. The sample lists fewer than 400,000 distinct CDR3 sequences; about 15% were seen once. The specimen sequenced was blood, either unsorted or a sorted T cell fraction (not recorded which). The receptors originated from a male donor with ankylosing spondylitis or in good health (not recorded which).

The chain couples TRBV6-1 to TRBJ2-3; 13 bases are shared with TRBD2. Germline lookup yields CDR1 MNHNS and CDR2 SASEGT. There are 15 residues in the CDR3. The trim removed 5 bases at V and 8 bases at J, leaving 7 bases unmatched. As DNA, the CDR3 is TGTGCCAGCAGTCGGACTAGCGGGAGTGGGGGTACGCAGTATTTT. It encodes CASSRTSGSGGTQYF.

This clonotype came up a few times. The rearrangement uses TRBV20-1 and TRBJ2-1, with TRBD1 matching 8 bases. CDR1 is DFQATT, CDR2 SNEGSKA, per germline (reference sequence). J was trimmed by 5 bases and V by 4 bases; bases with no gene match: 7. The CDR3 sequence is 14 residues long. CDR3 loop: CSANSGTGNNEQFF. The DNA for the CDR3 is TGCAGTGCTAATTCCGGGACAGGAAACAATGAGCAGTTCTTC.

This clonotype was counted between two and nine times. CDR3 DNA: TGCAGCGTTAACAAGGGACTAGCGGGGGGCCTATCTAGCACAGATACGCAGTATTTT. As protein: CSVNKGLAGGLSSTDTQYF. The V call is TRBV29-1, the J call TRBJ2-3; TRBD2 matches at 15 bases. J gave up 0 bases and V 5 bases, and 12 bases lay outside the gene matches. The CDR3 is 19 residues long. Germline V gene lookup returns CDR1 SQVTM and CDR2 ANQGSEA.

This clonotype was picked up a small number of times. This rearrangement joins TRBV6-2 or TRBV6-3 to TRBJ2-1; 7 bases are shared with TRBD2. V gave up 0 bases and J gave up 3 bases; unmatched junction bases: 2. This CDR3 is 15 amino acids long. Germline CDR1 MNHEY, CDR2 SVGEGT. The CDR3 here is CASSYSGTNYNEQFF. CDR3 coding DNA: TGTGCCAGCAGTTACTCCGGGACTAACTACAATGAGCAGTTCTTC.

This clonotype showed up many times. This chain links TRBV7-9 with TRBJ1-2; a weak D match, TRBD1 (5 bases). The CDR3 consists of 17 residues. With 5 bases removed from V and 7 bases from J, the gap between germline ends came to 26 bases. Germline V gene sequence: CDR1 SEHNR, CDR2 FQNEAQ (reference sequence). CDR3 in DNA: TGTGCCAGCAGCCCTCCCTCCTCCGGGACGGACCTGAGTGGCTACACCTTC. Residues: CASSPPSSGTDLSGYTF.

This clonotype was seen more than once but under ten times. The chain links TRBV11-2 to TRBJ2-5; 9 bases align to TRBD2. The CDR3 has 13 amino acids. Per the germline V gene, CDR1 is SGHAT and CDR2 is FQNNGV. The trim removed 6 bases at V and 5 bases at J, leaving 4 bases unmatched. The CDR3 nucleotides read TGTGCCAGCAGTTCGACTAGCGGTGAGACCCAGTACTTC. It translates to CASSSTSGETQYF.

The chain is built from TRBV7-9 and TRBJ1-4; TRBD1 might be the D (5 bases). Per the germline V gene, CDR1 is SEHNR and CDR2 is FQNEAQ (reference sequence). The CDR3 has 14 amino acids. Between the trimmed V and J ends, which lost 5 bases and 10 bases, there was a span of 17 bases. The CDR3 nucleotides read TGTGCCAGCAGCCTAGGGACGGCCCGGGGAAAACTGTTTTTT. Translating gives CASSLGTARGKLFF.

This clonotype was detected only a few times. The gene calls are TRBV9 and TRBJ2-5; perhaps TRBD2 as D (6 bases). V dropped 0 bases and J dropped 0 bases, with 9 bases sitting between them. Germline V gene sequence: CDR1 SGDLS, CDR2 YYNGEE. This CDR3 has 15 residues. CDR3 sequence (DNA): TGTGCCAGCAGCGTAGAGGCGGGGCACCAAGAGACCCAGTACTTC. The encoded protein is CASSVEAGHQETQYF. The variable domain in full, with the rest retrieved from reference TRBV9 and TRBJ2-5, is DSGVTQTPKHLITATGQRVTLRCSPRSGDLSVYWYQQSLDQGLQFLIQYYNGEERAKGNILERFSAQQFPDLHSELNLSSLELGDSALYFCASSVEAGHQETQYFGPGTRLLVL.

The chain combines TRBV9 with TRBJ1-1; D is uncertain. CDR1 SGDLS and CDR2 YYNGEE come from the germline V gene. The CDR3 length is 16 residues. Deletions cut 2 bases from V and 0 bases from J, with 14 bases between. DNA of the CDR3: TGTGCCAGCAGCGTGGGTGGGTTAGGCATGAACACTGAAGCTTTCTTT. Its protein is CASSVGGLGMNTEAFF.

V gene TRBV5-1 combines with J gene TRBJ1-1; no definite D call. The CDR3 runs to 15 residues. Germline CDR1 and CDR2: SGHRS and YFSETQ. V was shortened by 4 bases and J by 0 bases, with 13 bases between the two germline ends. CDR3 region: CASSVDSALNTEAFF. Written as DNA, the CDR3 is TGCGCCAGCAGCGTAGACTCGGCCCTGAACACTGAAGCTTTCTTT.

The CDR3 DNA follows: TGCAGCGTTGGGTTCGGGGTGGGCGATGAGCAGTTCTTC. This translates into CSVGFGVGDEQFF. The chain has TRBV29-1 and TRBJ2-1; D is perhaps TRBD2 (5 bases). V lost 4 bases, J lost 8 bases, and 15 bases lay in between. The CDR3 is made up of 13 amino acids. The germline gives CDR1 SQVTM, CDR2 ANQGSEA.

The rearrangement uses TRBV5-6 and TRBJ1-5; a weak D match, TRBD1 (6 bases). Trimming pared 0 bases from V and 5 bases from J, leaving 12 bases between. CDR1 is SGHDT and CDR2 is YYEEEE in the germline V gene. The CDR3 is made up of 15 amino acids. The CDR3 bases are TGTGCCAGCAGCTTGGGACTCCGGGGGCATCAGCCCCAGCATTTT. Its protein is CASSLGLRGHQPQHF.

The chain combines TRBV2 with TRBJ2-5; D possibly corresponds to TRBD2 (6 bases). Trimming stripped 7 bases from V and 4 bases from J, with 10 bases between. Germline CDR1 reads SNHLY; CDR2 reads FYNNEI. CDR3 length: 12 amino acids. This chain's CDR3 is CASKAEGETQYF. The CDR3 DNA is TGTGCCAGCAAAGCGGAGGGAGAGACCCAGTACTTC.

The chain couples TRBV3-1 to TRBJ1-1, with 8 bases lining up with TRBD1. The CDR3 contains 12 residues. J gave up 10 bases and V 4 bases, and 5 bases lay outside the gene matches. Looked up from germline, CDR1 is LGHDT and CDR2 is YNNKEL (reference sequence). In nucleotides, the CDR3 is TGTGCCAGCAGCCCCGGGACAGGCCGAGCTTTCTTT. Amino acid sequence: CASSPGTGRAFF.